One T cell receptor (beta chain) is described in this entry. The antigen is unknown. This record belongs to a study of blood T cells in healthy people across ages. Study conclusions and caveats: Naive T cell percentage by flow cytometry tracked strongly with beta diversity.

The germline V gene encodes CDR1 SQVTM and CDR2 ANQGSEA. The length of the CDR3 is 13 residues. The V gene end was trimmed by 7 bases and the J gene end by 7 bases; junction bases not matched to a gene: 12. The authors ran a second PCR of roughly 6 to 12 cycles using a sample-barcoded 5' primer and a J-beta primer mix. From the 5' RACE reads, TCRdb called clonotypes with MiXCR, one entry per CDR3 protein. Here the sample spans about 2 million distinct CDR3 sequences, roughly 49% being singletons. This chain links TRBV29-1 with TRBJ1-2; TRBD1 matches 7 bases. The receptor's source is a woman aged 40 to 50 in good health. The material sequenced was blood. For the CDR3, the DNA is TGCAGCGGGAGGGACAGAGGAACATTTGGCTACACCTTC. Protein product: CSGRDRGTFGYTF.